This record looks at one TCR beta chain sequence and its context. This sample stems from a study of human thymus T cells. Germline assignment: CDR1 PRHDT and CDR2 FYEKMQ (reference sequence). J was trimmed by 4 bases and V by 1 base; bases with no gene match: 2. There are 14 residues in the CDR3. Clones were sequenced by immunoSEQ multiplex PCR, and TCRdb holds only the in-frame ones, with some missing. Of 55,000 to 70,000 clones listed, 90% to 95% are singletons. Genomic DNA was extracted from every available blood leukocyte. The source of this sequence is a boy younger than two with a congenital heart defect but otherwise immunologically healthy. What was sequenced was blood. The chain combines TRBV13 with TRBJ2-5; TRBD2 matches at 8 bases. The CDR3 region is CASSLAGGGETQYF. In DNA, the CDR3 is TGTGCCAGCAGCTTAGCGGGAGGGGGAGAGACCCAGTACTTC.